This TCR beta chain was identified in a study of CD8 T cells in ankylosing spondylitis. V lost 2 bases and J lost 7, with 6 bases in between. Germline assignment: CDR1 SEHNR and CDR2 FQNEAQ (reference sequence). This CDR3 is built from 12 residues. Study results and limitations: Within matched ankylosing spondylitis synovial fluid, disease-linked clones were reportedly significantly enriched. Existing reports had already noted some motif variants in reactive arthritis synovial fluid and blood. Clones linked to disease, bearing a CD8+ phenotype, were relatively rare in peripheral blood.

This clonotype was seen repeatedly, ten times or more. Its antigen is unidentified. With molecular barcodes, quantitative 5'-RACE was used to make the TCR beta libraries. TCRdb passed the 5' RACE reads through MiXCR, listing each CDR3 protein once. Among about 130,000 distinct CDR3 sequences listed, about a tenth were seen once. What was sequenced was blood, either unsorted or a sorted T cell fraction (not recorded which). This TCR was recovered from a male donor with ankylosing spondylitis or in good health (not recorded which). The genes are TRBV7-9 and TRBJ2-1, with no clear D. The CDR3 bases are TGTGCCAGCAGCTTAAGTCTGAATGAGCAGTTCTTC. Protein: CASSLSLNEQFF. The whole variable domain, remainder taken from reference TRBV7-9 and TRBJ2-1, is DTGVSQNPRHKITKRGQNVTFRCDPISEHNRLYWYRQTLGQGPEFLTYFQNEAQLEKSRLLSDRFSAERPKGSFSTLEIQRTEQGDSAMYLCASSLSLNEQFFGPGTRLTVL.